A selection of T cell receptor beta chains follows, all from one sample in a study of identical twins. TCRdb redid the calling of the 5' RACE reads with MiXCR, one entry per CDR3 protein. The sample has around 690,000 distinct CDR3 sequences; roughly 20% are singletons. These records were also assigned to another study, of T cells expressing NK-cell markers.

Source material: PBMCs. Source of these receptors: a woman between 18 and 30 years old in good health. Each CDR3 is given with its conserved first and last residue. Fields, in order: CDR3 length, J gene, V gene, CDR3 protein.

12 TRBJ1-2 TRBV6-2/TRBV6-3 CASSPQGYGYTF
15 TRBJ2-7 TRBV7-9 CASSLELPGRNEQYF
17 TRBJ2-5 TRBV15 CATSRDSGAGGLETQYF
14 TRBJ2-2 TRBV4-3 CASSPESVPGELFF
14 TRBJ2-1 TRBV12-3/TRBV12-4 CASSSLRGAWEQFF
14 TRBJ2-3 TRBV5-1 CASSPGQGQDTQYF
12 TRBJ2-1 TRBV20-1 CSAGEMGGKGVF
11 TRBJ2-7 TRBV7-9 CASSFELQQYF
18 TRBJ2-2 TRBV25-1 CASSEGPVGGGPTGELFF
14 TRBJ2-1 TRBV5-1 CASSPRTGQNEQFF
16 TRBJ2-1 TRBV9 CASSVDASGGYNEQFF
14 TRBJ2-1 TRBV19 CASSDWWGGREQFF
15 TRBJ2-1 TRBV12-3/TRBV12-4 CASSPSGRVGNEQFF
15 TRBJ2-1 TRBV15 CATSRERVGSNEQFF
15 TRBJ2-7 TRBV29-1 CSVIYWTGGSYEQYF
15 TRBJ1-1 TRBV5-1 CASSGAAGSGTEAFF
16 TRBJ2-1 TRBV28 CASSSRLAGPYNEQFF
14 TRBJ2-5 TRBV12-3/TRBV12-4 CASSLKGGEETQYF
16 TRBJ2-7 TRBV20-1 CSAREGGQGLAYEQYF
13 TRBJ2-5 TRBV6-6 CASSGGAQETQYF
14 TRBJ2-5 TRBV5-1 CASSLVVSKETQYF
14 TRBJ2-1 TRBV12-3/TRBV12-4 CASSYKREFDEQFF
14 TRBJ2-7 TRBV2 CASSQTTGTYEQYF
15 TRBJ2-3 TRBV6-5 CASSYLGTGTDTQYF
14 TRBJ1-5 TRBV5-1 CASSNGESDQPQHF
15 TRBJ2-5 TRBV7-9 CASSSSWEYQETQYF
15 TRBJ2-2 TRBV29-1 CSVGHPTTNTGELFF
15 TRBJ2-1 TRBV12-3/TRBV12-4 CASTIGAGEWGEQFF
17 TRBJ2-2 TRBV7-2 CASSSGTSGKGVGELFF
15 TRBJ2-7 TRBV5-1 CASSLTGGTLYEQYF
14 TRBJ1-5 TRBV12-3/TRBV12-4 CASSHGQGNQPQHF
15 TRBJ2-7 TRBV20-1 CSATRGGRAAYEQYF
13 TRBJ2-1 TRBV4-3 CASSQGWEEGQFF
13 TRBJ2-7 TRBV2 CASSRTAEYEQYF
16 TRBJ2-7 TRBV29-1 CSVEDRSGAGGYEQYF
17 TRBJ2-6 TRBV19 CASSITVVSSGANVLTF
17 TRBJ2-1 TRBV5-1 CASSLNLARSSYNEQFF
11 TRBJ1-4 TRBV29-1 CSVEGEGGLFF
14 TRBJ2-2 TRBV15 CATTLMSPPGELFF
12 TRBJ1-5 TRBV2 CASSQGVQPQHF
13 TRBJ2-1 TRBV18 CASSRGTNNEQFF
13 TRBJ2-5 TRBV20-1 CSARFVQGETQYF
13 TRBJ2-2 TRBV6-1 CASSALEHGELFF
11 TRBJ1-2 TRBV29-1 CSVERQVGYTF
15 TRBJ1-1 TRBV6-2/TRBV6-3 CASSYSTSSWTEAFF
17 TRBJ2-3 TRBV20-1 CSARVVRGGLSADTQYF
16 TRBJ2-3 TRBV5-4 CASSHNPPVGTDTQYF
12 TRBJ1-2 TRBV24-1 CATSDTAGGYTF
15 TRBJ1-2 TRBV6-1 CASSGVRGFDYGYTF
14 TRBJ2-1 TRBV5-1 CASSFSGDRNEQFF
15 TRBJ2-1 TRBV6-1 CASSKLVPRHNEQFF
13 TRBJ1-1 TRBV23-1 CASKLAGNTEAFF
16 TRBJ2-2 TRBV5-1 CASKRGQLAGSGELFF
14 TRBJ2-7 TRBV10-3 CAIREARDLGEQYF
15 TRBJ2-5 TRBV20-1 CSASSSGVMGETQYF
15 TRBJ2-1 TRBV20-1 CSAWGPLRLYNEQFF
13 TRBJ2-1 TRBV7-9 CASSLNVASGELF